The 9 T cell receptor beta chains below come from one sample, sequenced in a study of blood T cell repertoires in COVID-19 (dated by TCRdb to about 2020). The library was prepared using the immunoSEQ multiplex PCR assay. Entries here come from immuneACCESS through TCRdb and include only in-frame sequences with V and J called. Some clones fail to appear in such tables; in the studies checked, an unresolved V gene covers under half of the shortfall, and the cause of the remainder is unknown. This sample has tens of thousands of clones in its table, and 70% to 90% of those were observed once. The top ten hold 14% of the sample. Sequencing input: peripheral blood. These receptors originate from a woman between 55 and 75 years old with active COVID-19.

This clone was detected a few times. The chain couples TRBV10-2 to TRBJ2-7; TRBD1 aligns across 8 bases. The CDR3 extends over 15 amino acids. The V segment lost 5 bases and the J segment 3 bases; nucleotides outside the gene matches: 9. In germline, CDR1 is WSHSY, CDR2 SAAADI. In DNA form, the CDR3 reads TGCGCCAGCAGTTACGAACAGGGGGGAGGCTACGAGCAGTACTTC. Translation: CASSYEQGGGYEQYF.

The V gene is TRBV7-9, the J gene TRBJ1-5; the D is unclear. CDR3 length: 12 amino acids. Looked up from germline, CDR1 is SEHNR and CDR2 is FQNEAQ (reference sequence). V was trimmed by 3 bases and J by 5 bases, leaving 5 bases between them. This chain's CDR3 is CASSFQDQPQHF. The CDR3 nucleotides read TGTGCCAGCAGCTTTCAGGATCAGCCCCAGCATTTT.

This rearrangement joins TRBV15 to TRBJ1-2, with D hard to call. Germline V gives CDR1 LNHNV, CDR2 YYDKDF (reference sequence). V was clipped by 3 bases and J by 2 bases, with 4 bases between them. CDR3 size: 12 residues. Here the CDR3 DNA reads TGTGCCACCAGCAGGGAGAACTATGGCTACACCTTC. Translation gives CATSRENYGYTF. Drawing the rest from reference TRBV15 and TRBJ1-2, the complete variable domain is DAMVIQNPRYQVTQFGKPVTLSCSQTLNHNVMYWYQQKSSQAPKLLFHYYDKDFNNEADTPDNFQSRRPNTSFCFLDIRSPGLGDTAMYLCATSRENYGYTFGSGTRLTVV.

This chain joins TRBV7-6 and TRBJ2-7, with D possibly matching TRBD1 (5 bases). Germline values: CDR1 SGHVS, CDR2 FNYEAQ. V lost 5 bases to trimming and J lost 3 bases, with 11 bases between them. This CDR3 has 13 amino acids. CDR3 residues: CASSQGGSYEQYF. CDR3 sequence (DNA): TGTGCCAGCAGCCAGGGCGGTAGCTACGAGCAGTACTTC.

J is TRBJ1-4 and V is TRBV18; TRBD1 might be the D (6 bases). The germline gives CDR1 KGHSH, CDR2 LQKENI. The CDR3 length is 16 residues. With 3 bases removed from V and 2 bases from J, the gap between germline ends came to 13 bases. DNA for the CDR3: TGTGCCAGCTCACCCAGAACTAGGGGGACTAATGAAAAACTGTTTTTT. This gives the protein CASSPRTRGTNEKLFF.

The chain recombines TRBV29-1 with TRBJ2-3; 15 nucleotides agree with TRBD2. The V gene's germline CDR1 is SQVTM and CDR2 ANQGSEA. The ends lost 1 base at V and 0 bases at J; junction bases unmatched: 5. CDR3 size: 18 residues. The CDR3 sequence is CSVEGTSGGAGSTDTQYF. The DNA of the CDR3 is TGCAGCGTTGAAGGGACTAGCGGGGGGGCCGGGAGCACAGATACGCAGTATTTT.

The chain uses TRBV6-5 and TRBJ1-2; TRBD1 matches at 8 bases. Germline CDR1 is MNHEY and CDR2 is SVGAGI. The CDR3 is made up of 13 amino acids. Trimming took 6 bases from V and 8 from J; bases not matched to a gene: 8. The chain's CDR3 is CASSRGQEGGYTF. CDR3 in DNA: TGTGCCAGCAGCCGGGGACAGGAGGGGGGCTACACCTTC.

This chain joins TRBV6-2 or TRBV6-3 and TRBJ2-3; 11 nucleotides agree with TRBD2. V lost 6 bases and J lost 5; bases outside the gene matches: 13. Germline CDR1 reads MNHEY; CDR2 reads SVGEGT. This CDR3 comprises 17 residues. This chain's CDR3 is CASSILAGVPRGDTQYF. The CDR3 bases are TGTGCCAGCAGCATACTAGCGGGGGTACCCCGAGGAGATACGCAGTATTTT.

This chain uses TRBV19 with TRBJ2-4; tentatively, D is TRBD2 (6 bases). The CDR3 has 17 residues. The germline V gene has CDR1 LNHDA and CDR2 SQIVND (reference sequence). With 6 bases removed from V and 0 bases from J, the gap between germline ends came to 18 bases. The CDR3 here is CASRPQGGRLAKNIQYF. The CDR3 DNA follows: TGTGCCAGTAGACCCCAGGGAGGTCGGCTAGCCAAAAACATTCAGTACTTC.